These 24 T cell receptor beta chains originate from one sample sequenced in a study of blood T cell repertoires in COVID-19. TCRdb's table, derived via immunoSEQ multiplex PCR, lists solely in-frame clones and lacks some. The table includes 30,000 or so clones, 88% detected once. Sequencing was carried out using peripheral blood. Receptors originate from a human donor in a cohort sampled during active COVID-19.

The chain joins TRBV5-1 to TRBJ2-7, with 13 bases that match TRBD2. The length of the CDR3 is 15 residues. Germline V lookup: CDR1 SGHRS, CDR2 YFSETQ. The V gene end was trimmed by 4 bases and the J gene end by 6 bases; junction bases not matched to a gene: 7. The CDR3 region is CASSQTSGGAPEQYF. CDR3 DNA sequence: TGCGCCAGCAGCCAAACTAGCGGGGGGGCCCCCGAGCAGTACTTC.

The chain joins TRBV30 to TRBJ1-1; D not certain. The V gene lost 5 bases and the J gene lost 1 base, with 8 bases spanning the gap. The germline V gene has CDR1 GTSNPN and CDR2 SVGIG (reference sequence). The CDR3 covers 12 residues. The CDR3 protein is CAWVGENTEAFF. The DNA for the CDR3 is TGTGCCTGGGTAGGAGAGAACACTGAAGCTTTCTTT.

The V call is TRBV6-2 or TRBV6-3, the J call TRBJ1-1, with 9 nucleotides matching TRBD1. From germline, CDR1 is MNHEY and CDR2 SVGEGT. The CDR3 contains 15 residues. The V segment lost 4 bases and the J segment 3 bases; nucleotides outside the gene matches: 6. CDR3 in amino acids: CASSSNRGPDTEAFF. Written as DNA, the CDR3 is TGTGCCAGCAGTTCCAACAGGGGGCCGGACACTGAAGCTTTCTTT.

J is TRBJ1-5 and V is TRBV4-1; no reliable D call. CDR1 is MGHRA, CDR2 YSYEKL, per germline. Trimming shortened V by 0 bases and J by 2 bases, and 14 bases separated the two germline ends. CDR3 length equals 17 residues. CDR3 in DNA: TGCGCCAGCAGCCAAGATGACGGGAGGCAAGGCAATCAGCCCCAGCATTTT. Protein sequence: CASSQDDGRQGNQPQHF.

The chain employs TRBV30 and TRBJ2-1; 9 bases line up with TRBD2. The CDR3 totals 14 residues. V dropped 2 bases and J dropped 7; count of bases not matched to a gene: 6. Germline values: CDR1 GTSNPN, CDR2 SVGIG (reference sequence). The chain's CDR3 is CAWSQAGGRNEQFF. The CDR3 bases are TGTGCCTGGAGTCAAGCGGGGGGCCGGAATGAGCAGTTCTTC.

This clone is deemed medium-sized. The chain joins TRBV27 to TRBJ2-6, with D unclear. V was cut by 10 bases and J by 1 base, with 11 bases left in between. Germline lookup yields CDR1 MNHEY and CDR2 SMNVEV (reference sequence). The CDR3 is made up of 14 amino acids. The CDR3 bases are TGTGCCACCGGCGAGAGGTCTGGGGCCAACGTCCTGACTTTC. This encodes CATGERSGANVLTF.

The CDR3 nucleotides read TGTGCCAGCAGCCTACTAGCGGGGGGGACAGATACGCAGTATTTT. As protein: CASSLLAGGTDTQYF. The chain combines TRBV6-4 with TRBJ2-3; 13 nucleotides align to TRBD2. The V gene end was trimmed by 6 bases and the J gene end by 3 bases; junction bases not matched to a gene: 3. The CDR3 contains 15 residues. CDR1 is MRHNA, CDR2 SNTAGT, per germline.

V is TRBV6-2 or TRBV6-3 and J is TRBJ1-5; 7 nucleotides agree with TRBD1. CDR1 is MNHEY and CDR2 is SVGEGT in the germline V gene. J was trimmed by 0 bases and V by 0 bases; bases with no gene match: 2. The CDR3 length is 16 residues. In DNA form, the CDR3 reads TGTGCCAGCAGTTACTCGGGACAGATTAGCAATCAGCCCCAGCATTTT. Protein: CASSYSGQISNQPQHF.

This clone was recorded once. The CDR3 sequence is CASSVLAGGLGLQLTKSNTGELFF. For the CDR3, the DNA is TGTGCCAGCAGCGTACTAGCGGGGGGGCTCGGGCTTCAATTGACAAAATCAAACACCGGGGAGCTGTTTTTT. The chain uses TRBV9 and TRBJ2-2; TRBD2 matches 12 bases. The CDR3 is made up of 24 amino acids. V lost 1 base and J lost 2; bases outside the gene matches: 24. In germline, CDR1 is SGDLS, CDR2 YYNGEE.

The CDR3: CASSVGSGFGYTF. In nucleotides, the CDR3 is TGTGCCAGCAGCGTAGGGTCCGGGTTTGGCTACACCTTC. V and J are TRBV9 and TRBJ1-2, with D unresolved. Germline loops: CDR1 SGDLS, CDR2 YYNGEE. Trimming took off 0 bases at V and 7 bases at J, with 10 bases between the two ends. CDR3 length equals 13 residues.

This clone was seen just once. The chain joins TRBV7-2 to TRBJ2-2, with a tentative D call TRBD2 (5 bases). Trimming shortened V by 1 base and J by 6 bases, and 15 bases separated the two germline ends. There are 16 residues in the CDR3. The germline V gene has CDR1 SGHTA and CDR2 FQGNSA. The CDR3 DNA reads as TGTGCCAGCAGCTTAGGGCCGGGAAGAATGGCCGGGGAGCTGTTTTTT. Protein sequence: CASSLGPGRMAGELFF.

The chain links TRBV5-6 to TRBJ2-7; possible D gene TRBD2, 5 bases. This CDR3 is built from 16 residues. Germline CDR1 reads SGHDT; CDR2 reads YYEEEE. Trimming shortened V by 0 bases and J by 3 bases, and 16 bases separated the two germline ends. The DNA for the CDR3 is TGTGCCAGCAGCTTGGTGGCGGGCGCGTTGGACTACGAGCAGTACTTC. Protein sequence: CASSLVAGALDYEQYF.

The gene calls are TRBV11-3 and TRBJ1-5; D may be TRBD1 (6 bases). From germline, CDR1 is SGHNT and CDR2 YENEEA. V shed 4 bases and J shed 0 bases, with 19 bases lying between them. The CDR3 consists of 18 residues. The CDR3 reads CASSSSLGAGNSNQPQHF. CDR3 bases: TGTGCCAGCAGCTCCTCCCTGGGGGCAGGGAATAGCAATCAGCCCCAGCATTTT.

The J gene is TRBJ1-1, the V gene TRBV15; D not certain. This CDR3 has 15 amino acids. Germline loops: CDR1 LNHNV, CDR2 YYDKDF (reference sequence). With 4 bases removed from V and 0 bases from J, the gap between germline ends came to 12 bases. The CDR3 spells CATSTTGVMNTEAFF. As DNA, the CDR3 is TGTGCCACCAGCACAACGGGAGTTATGAACACTGAAGCTTTCTTT.

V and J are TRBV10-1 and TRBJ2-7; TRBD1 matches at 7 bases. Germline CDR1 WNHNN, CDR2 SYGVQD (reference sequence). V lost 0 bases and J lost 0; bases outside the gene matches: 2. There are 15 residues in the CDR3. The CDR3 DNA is TGCGCCAGCAGTGAGTCGGGGGACAGCTCCTACGAGCAGTACTTC. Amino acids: CASSESGDSSYEQYF.

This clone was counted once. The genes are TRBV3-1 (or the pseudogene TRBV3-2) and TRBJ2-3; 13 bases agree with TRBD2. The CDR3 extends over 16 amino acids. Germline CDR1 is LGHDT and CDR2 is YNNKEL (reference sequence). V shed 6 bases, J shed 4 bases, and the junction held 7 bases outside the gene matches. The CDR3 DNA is TGTGCCAGCAGAGCCTGGACTAGCGGGGGTGCAGATACGCAGTATTTT. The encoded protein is CASRAWTSGGADTQYF.

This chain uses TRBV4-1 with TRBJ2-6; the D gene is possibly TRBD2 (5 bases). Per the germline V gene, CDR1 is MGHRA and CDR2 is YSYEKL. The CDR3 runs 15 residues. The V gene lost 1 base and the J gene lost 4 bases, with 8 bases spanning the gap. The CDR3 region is CASSQVPGGANVLTF. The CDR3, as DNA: TGCGCCAGCAGCCAAGTTCCGGGGGGGGCCAACGTCCTGACTTTC.

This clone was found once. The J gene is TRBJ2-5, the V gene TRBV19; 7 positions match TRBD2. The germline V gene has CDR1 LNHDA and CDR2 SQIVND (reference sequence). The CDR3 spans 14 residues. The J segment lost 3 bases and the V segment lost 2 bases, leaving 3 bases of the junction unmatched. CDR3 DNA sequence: TGTGCCAGTAGTATATATGCGGGGGAAGAGACCCAGTACTTC. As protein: CASSIYAGEETQYF.

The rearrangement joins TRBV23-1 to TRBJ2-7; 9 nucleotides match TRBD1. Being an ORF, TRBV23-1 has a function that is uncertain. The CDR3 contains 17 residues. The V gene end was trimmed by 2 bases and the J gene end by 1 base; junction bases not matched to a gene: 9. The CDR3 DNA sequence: TGCGCCAGCAGTCAAGGGGGACAGGGCCCCACTTCCTACGAGCAGTACTTC. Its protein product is CASSQGGQGPTSYEQYF.

DNA of the CDR3: TGCGCCAGCCAACTTTCTAGCGGGGGCGGCCCTAGCACAGATACGCAGTATTTT. Protein: CASQLSSGGGPSTDTQYF. The rearrangement uses TRBV10-1 and TRBJ2-3, with 10 bases fitting TRBD2. J was trimmed by 0 bases and V by 8 bases; bases with no gene match: 14. CDR1 is WNHNN and CDR2 is SYGVQD in the germline V gene (reference sequence). CDR3 length: 18 amino acids.

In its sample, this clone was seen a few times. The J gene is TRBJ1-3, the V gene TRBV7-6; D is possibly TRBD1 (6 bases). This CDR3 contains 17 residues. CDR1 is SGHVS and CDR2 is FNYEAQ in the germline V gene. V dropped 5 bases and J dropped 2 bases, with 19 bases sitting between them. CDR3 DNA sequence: TGTGCCAGCAGCCTATCGCCGACAGGAGTAGCTGGAAACACCATATATTTT. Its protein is CASSLSPTGVAGNTIYF.

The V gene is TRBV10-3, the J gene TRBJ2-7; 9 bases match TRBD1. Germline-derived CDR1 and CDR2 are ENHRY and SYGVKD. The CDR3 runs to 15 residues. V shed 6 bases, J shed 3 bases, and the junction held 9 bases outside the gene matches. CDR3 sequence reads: CAIRGGQGEGYEQYF. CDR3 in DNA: TGTGCCATCAGGGGGGGACAGGGCGAAGGCTACGAGCAGTACTTC.

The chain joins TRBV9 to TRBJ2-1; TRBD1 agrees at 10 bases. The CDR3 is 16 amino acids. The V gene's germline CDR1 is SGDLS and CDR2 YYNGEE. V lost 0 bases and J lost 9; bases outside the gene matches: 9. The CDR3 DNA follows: TGTGCCAGCAGCGTAGGAGGACAGGGGGGTATCGCTGAGCAGTTCTTC. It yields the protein CASSVGGQGGIAEQFF.

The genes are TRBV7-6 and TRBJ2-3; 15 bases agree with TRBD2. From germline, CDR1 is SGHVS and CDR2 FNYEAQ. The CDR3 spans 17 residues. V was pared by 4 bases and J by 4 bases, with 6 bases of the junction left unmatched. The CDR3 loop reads CASSSRTSGGVPDTQYF. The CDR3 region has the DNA TGTGCCAGCAGCTCCCGGACTAGCGGGGGGGTACCAGATACGCAGTATTTT.